These T cell receptor beta chains were read from a single sample in a study of PD-L1 blockade in urothelial cancer. Data came from immunoSEQ multiplex PCR; TCRdb stores just in-frame clones and leaves some out. Of about 63,000 clones listed, roughly four fifths are singletons. Specimen: PBMCs, collected around atezolizumab (anti-PD-L1) treatment. These receptors were collected from a man in his sixties or seventies with urothelial cancer. CDR3s include the opening cysteine and the closing phenylalanine or tryptophan. The D gene is left open where the match is weak. Only some rows state a clone size, as once, few, many or a class for expanded clones.

d_call j_call v_call clone_size cdr3_nt cdr3_aa
TRBD2 TRBJ2-5 TRBV9 NA TGTGCCAGCAGCGTAGCGGGAGGTTTGGGGACCCAGTACTTC CASSVAGGLGTQYF
TRBD1 TRBJ1-2 TRBV5-6 NA TGTGCCAGCAGACCGGACAGGGAGGAGAATGGCTACACCTTC CASRPDREENGYTF
TRBD1 TRBJ1-3 TRBV30 NA TGTGCCTGGACGACAGGGGGCGGAAACACCATATATTTT CAWTTGGGNTIYF
TRBD1 TRBJ1-1 TRBV6-5 NA TGTGCCAGCAGTTTTGGACAGGGAGGAGTCACTGAAGCTTTCTTT CASSFGQGGVTEAFF
NA TRBJ2-5 TRBV5-1 once TGCGCCAGCAGCTTGTCGGGTGGGCCGGGGGAGACCCAGTACTTC CASSLSGGPGETQYF
NA TRBJ1-2 TRBV12-5 NA TGTGCTAGTGGTTTGGACTATCGACAGGCCGACTATGGCTACACCTTC CASGLDYRQADYGYTF
NA TRBJ1-5 TRBV29-1 once TGCAGCGTGGGATCAGGGACAAGCAATCAGCCCCAGCATTTT CSVGSGTSNQPQHF
NA TRBJ2-7 TRBV21-1 few TGTGCCAGCAGCCCTAAGTGGTGGGAGGGGACTTACGAGCAGTACTTC CASSPKWWEGTYEQYF
TRBD1 TRBJ2-3 TRBV5-1 NA TGCGCCAGCAGCTTGGGGGCGACAGGGACAGATACGCAGTATTTT CASSLGATGTDTQYF
TRBD1 TRBJ1-3 TRBV2 NA TGTGCCAGCAGCGCCGGGACAGGGGTGAACACCATATATTTT CASSAGTGVNTIYF
NA TRBJ2-7 TRBV30 NA TGTGCCTGGAGTGTTGGCAGGGCCACCTACGAGCAGTACTTC CAWSVGRATYEQYF
TRBD2 TRBJ2-1 TRBV7-9 NA TGTGCCAGCCCCGGGGGGGTAGGCTCCTACAATGAGCAGTTCTTC CASPGGVGSYNEQFF
TRBD1 TRBJ2-4 TRBV27 few TGTGCCAGCAGTTCCCGGACAGGGAGCCAAAACATTCAGTACTTC CASSSRTGSQNIQYF
NA TRBJ1-4 TRBV4-3 few TGCGCCAGCAGCCGGACACCGGGGGATGAAAAACTGTTTTTT CASSRTPGDEKLFF
TRBD1 TRBJ1-3 TRBV6-1 NA TGTGCCAGCAGTGAGCGCCGGGACAGCTCTGGAAACACCATATATTTT CASSERRDSSGNTIYF
NA TRBJ2-7 TRBV30 NA TGTGCCTGGGCTGGGGGGGCCGGGTCCTACGAGCAGTACTTC CAWAGGAGSYEQYF
TRBD1 TRBJ1-2 TRBV9 NA TGTGCCAGCAGCCCTCTCGGGAGGGGGACAGCCGCTAACTATGGCTACACCTTC CASSPLGRGTAANYGYTF
TRBD2 TRBJ2-3 TRBV4-1 once TGCGCCAGCAGCCAAGGTAGCGGGGGTGACAATACGCAGTATTTT CASSQGSGGDNTQYF
NA TRBJ1-1 TRBV2 NA TGTGCCAGCCGGGTTTCGAGGGACACTGAAGCTTTCTTT CASRVSRDTEAFF
TRBD1 TRBJ1-3 TRBV4-2 NA TGTGCCAGCAGCCAAGAGCCAGGGACAGTTGGAAACACCATATATTTT CASSQEPGTVGNTIYF
TRBD1 TRBJ1-6 TRBV6-5 NA TGTGCCAGCAGACTAGGACAGGCCTATAATTCACCCCTCCACTTT CASRLGQAYNSPLHF
TRBD1 TRBJ1-1 TRBV30 NA TGTGCCTGGAAAAGGGGGCGGGATAACACTGAAGCTTTCTTT CAWKRGRDNTEAFF
TRBD2 TRBJ2-5 TRBV7-6 NA TGTGCCAGCAGCTCACTAGCGGCCCCCCGGCAAGAGACCCAGTACTTC CASSSLAAPRQETQYF
NA TRBJ1-1 TRBV25-1 NA TGTGCCAGCAGTGAAGACTACACAGGGAGGGGAGAAGCTTTCTTT CASSEDYTGRGEAFF
NA TRBJ1-1 TRBV20-1 NA TGCAGTGCTCCGAACCCGGGGATGGCTTTCTTT CSAPNPGMAFF
TRBD1 TRBJ1-1 TRBV6-5 NA TGTGCCAGCACCCAGGGACAGTTACACACTGAAGCTTTCTTT CASTQGQLHTEAFF
TRBD1 TRBJ2-1 TRBV19 NA TGTGCCAGTAGTATGGACAGGGAAGTCGACAATGAGCAGTTCTTC CASSMDREVDNEQFF
TRBD1 TRBJ2-7 TRBV5-1 NA TGCGCCAGCAGCTCCACCGGGACAGGGGAGTTTATGTTC CASSSTGTGEFMF
TRBD2 TRBJ2-5 TRBV18 NA TGTGCCAGCTCACCGATGGGACTAATCCAAGAGACCCAGTACTTC CASSPMGLIQETQYF
NA TRBJ1-2 TRBV7-2 NA TGTGCCAGCAGCTTAGTAGGGGTCTATGGCTACACCTTC CASSLVGVYGYTF
TRBD1 TRBJ1-1 TRBV18 once TGTGCCAGCTCTCCAGGACAGGACACTGAAGCTTTCTTT CASSPGQDTEAFF